This is a list of T cell receptor beta chains from one sample in a study of tumor-infiltrating lymphocytes in oesophageal squamous cell carcinoma. TCRdb re-called the reads with MiXCR, one entry per CDR3 protein. This table has roughly 12,000 distinct CDR3 sequences, around 60% appearing once. The sequenced sample was blood. These receptors all come from a female donor with esophageal squamous cell carcinoma. Each CDR3 is given without its conserved first and last residue. The D gene is left open where the match is weak.

V: TRBV7-2
D: NA
CDR3: ASSRGASTDTQY

V: TRBV24-1
D: NA
CDR3: ATSDHPGRT

V: TRBV19
D: NA
CDR3: ASSMDVEQF

V: TRBV11-2
D: NA
CDR3: ASSLRSEAF

V: TRBV14
D: TRBD2
CDR3: ASSQDAPFGSGVSYEQY

V: TRBV7-3
D: NA
CDR3: ASSRQMAGELF

V: TRBV24-1
D: NA
CDR3: ATSEGSARSHNEQF

V: TRBV7-2
D: NA
CDR3: ASSPARTTDTQY

V: TRBV11-2
D: NA
CDR3: ASSLVSSTDTQY

V: TRBV7-8
D: TRBD2
CDR3: ASSLSFGGAGYEQY

V: TRBV7-6
D: TRBD1
CDR3: ASSLTVTRQGPLYSNTEAF

V: TRBV7-9
D: NA
CDR3: ASSLSTGETQY

V: TRBV7-8
D: TRBD2
CDR3: ASKSGRTNNEQF

V: TRBV7-3
D: NA
CDR3: ASRLTGTFYGEQY

V: TRBV7-3
D: TRBD2
CDR3: ASSLTGGDNEQF

V: TRBV28
D: NA
CDR3: ASSESGNTIY

V: TRBV7-2
D: NA
CDR3: ASSLSRGIETQY

V: TRBV7-6
D: NA
CDR3: ASSLDRNPLH

V: TRBV6-5
D: NA
CDR3: ASSYSTDTEAF

V: TRBV7-6
D: NA
CDR3: ASSFYRNEQF

V: TRBV6-1
D: TRBD1
CDR3: ASSEAVDRAVDTQY

V: TRBV12-3/TRBV12-4
D: NA
CDR3: ASSFTGTQY

V: TRBV27
D: TRBD2
CDR3: ASSSLSGKGPYNEQY

V: TRBV12-5
D: NA
CDR3: ASGFDGMNTEAF

V: TRBV7-2
D: TRBD2
CDR3: ASSEGLAGGDTQY

V: TRBV10-2
D: NA
CDR3: ASSEEGDTQY

V: TRBV7-2
D: NA
CDR3: ASSLGANTGELF

V: TRBV11-1
D: TRBD2
CDR3: ASSWIGTNNEQY

V: TRBV28
D: NA
CDR3: ASRARGEQF

V: TRBV7-2
D: TRBD1
CDR3: ASSLAGTGIYEQY

V: TRBV7-3
D: NA
CDR3: ASSFSGSDTQY

V: TRBV2
D: TRBD1
CDR3: ANQGQPNTGELF

V: TRBV4-1
D: NA
CDR3: ASSQDPMLASSTDTQY

V: TRBV7-2
D: NA
CDR3: ASSLWGGDTGELF

V: TRBV7-8
D: NA
CDR3: ASSPGTENMYNEQF

V: TRBV7-3
D: NA
CDR3: ASSLSLRDNEQF

V: TRBV27
D: NA
CDR3: ASSLSRYNEQF

V: TRBV5-3
D: NA
CDR3: ASSSRDTETQY

V: TRBV7-3
D: NA
CDR3: ASSLIAGAASGELF

V: TRBV6-6
D: NA
CDR3: ASSYHHNWKIEQY

V: TRBV7-6
D: NA
CDR3: ASSLAIGEQY

V: TRBV12-3/TRBV12-4
D: NA
CDR3: ASNLAYGELF

V: TRBV12-3/TRBV12-4
D: TRBD1
CDR3: ASRNRGVNTEAF

V: TRBV27
D: NA
CDR3: ASSPQGKNIQY

V: TRBV27
D: TRBD1
CDR3: ASSLGDRPGINNEQF

V: TRBV7-6
D: TRBD2
CDR3: ASSLAGFNEQF

V: TRBV6-1
D: TRBD1
CDR3: ASRPGQNQETQY

V: TRBV28
D: TRBD1
CDR3: ASSPGTVPYEQY